A single sample is the source of the 5 T cell receptor beta chains below, sequenced in a study of blood T cell repertoires in COVID-19. Clones were read by immunoSEQ multiplex PCR, and TCRdb kept only the in-frame ones, dropping some. The sample lists roughly 330,000 clones, 87% occurring once. Specimen: peripheral blood. Receptors were obtained from a man aged 25 to 45 with COVID-19, enrolled during active disease.

V gene TRBV5-6 combines with J gene TRBJ2-2; a weak D match, TRBD2 (6 bases). The germline V and J ends were trimmed by 0 bases and 7 bases, with 16 bases remaining between them. Germline CDR1 SGHDT, CDR2 YYEEEE. The CDR3 spans 16 residues. The CDR3 DNA reads as TGTGCCAGCAGCTTGGCCGGGACCCCCGGGGGCGGGGAGCTGTTTTTT. It codes for CASSLAGTPGGGELFF.

The V and J genes are TRBV15 and TRBJ1-2, with unresolved D. Per the germline V gene, CDR1 is LNHNV and CDR2 is YYDKDF (reference sequence). CDR3 length: 13 amino acids. Trimming cost V 0 bases and J 4 bases, with 6 bases left between them. The CDR3 region is CATSRDPVYGYTF. The CDR3 DNA follows: TGTGCCACCAGCAGAGATCCCGTCTATGGCTACACCTTC. Combining the CDR3 with reference TRBV15 and TRBJ1-2 gives the whole variable domain DAMVIQNPRYQVTQFGKPVTLSCSQTLNHNVMYWYQQKSSQAPKLLFHYYDKDFNNEADTPDNFQSRRPNTSFCFLDIRSPGLGDTAMYLCATSRDPVYGYTFGSGTRLTVV.

This clone was picked up a small number of times. The chain links TRBV5-6 to TRBJ2-2, with TRBD1 as a possible D gene (6 bases). Germline V CDR1 and CDR2: SGHDT, YYEEEE. The CDR3 runs to 16 residues. The V end was cut by 4 bases, the J end by 5 bases, with 18 bases between. CDR3: CASSPLTGRGTGELFF. The CDR3 region has the DNA TGTGCCAGCAGCCCCCTCACAGGGAGAGGAACCGGGGAGCTGTTTTTT.

This rearrangement joins TRBV28 to TRBJ1-4; D is perhaps TRBD1 (5 bases). The CDR3 loop spans 14 amino acids. Trimming removed 5 bases from V and 8 bases from J, with 15 bases in between. Germline V CDR1 and CDR2: MDHEN, SYDVKM. CDR3 DNA sequence: TGTGCCAGCAGTGGGGGGGAACTGAGAGAAAAACTGTTTTTT. Protein product: CASSGGELREKLFF.

The chain employs TRBV7-2 and TRBJ2-7, with TRBD2 identical over 12 bases. Germline CDR1 reads SGHTA; CDR2 reads FQGNSA. The CDR3 spans 16 residues. V shed 2 bases, J shed 5 bases, and the junction held 7 bases outside the gene matches. Written as DNA, the CDR3 is TGTGCCAGCAGCTTAAGACTAGCGGGAGCTGGAGACGAGCAGTACTTC. Translating it yields CASSLRLAGAGDEQYF.